This passage covers 32 T cell receptor beta chains from one sample sequenced in a study of blood T cell repertoires in COVID-19. Data came from immunoSEQ multiplex PCR; TCRdb stores just in-frame clones and leaves some out. The table shows 230,000 or so clones, with roughly 87% occurring only once. Sequencing was done on a sample of peripheral blood. The receptor set was obtained from a woman in her thirties or forties who had recovered from COVID-19.

This clone was seen once. CDR3 sequence reads: CASSSGQGPSYEQYF. The CDR3 bases are TGTGCCAGCAGCTCTGGACAGGGACCCTCCTACGAGCAGTACTTC. The chain recombines TRBV7-2 with TRBJ2-7, with 8 bases identical to TRBD1. The germline V gene has CDR1 SGHTA and CDR2 FQGNSA. The ends lost 4 bases at V and 0 bases at J; junction bases unmatched: 5. The CDR3 sequence is 15 residues long.

CDR3 coding DNA: TGTGCCAGTAGTTTCCTAGCGGATGACACAGATACGCAGTATTTT. It is translated as CASSFLADDTDTQYF. This sequence joins TRBV19 and TRBJ2-3, with 7 bases aligning to TRBD2. Germline V gene sequence: CDR1 LNHDA, CDR2 SQIVND (reference sequence). CDR3 length equals 15 residues. The ends lost 5 bases at V and 2 bases at J; junction bases unmatched: 7.

This chain links TRBV7-6 with TRBJ2-3; TRBD2 matches 8 bases. CDR3 size: 15 residues. Per the germline V gene, CDR1 is SGHVS and CDR2 is FNYEAQ. V was clipped by 4 bases and J by 6 bases; unmatched bases: 9. This chain's CDR3 is CASSSQPGGEDTQYF. The CDR3 DNA sequence: TGTGCCAGCAGCTCCCAGCCGGGGGGGGAGGATACGCAGTATTTT.

The chain is built from TRBV19 and TRBJ2-3; TRBD1 is a possible D gene (6 bases). The germline CDR1 and CDR2 sequences are LNHDA and SQIVND (reference sequence). Between the trimmed V and J ends, which lost 4 bases and 2 bases, there was a span of 13 bases. The CDR3 loop spans 15 amino acids. The CDR3 nucleotides read TGTGCCAGTAGTAGGACAGCCCTTCTCACAGATACGCAGTATTTT. Its protein product is CASSRTALLTDTQYF.

Concerning this clone itself: Other DNA sequences of this sample code for an identical CDR3. This chain uses TRBV18 with TRBJ1-2, with 10 bases aligning to TRBD1. Germline V CDR1 and CDR2: KGHSH, LQKENI. This CDR3 is built from 14 residues. Trimming cost V 4 bases and J 3 bases; bases outside gene matches: 2. CDR3 region: CASSRDRGDYGYTF. The DNA of the CDR3 is TGTGCCAGCTCACGGGACAGGGGCGACTATGGCTACACCTTC.

The chain employs TRBV11-2 and TRBJ2-2; 9 nucleotides line up with TRBD2. The V and J ends lost 4 bases and 3 bases, in that order; junction bases with no gene match: 6. Germline V CDR1 and CDR2: SGHAT, FQNNGV. The length of the CDR3 is 16 residues. The CDR3 DNA reads TGTGCCAGCAGCTCCCTAGCGGGACTTGACACCGGGGAGCTGTTTTTT. Protein sequence: CASSSLAGLDTGELFF.

As DNA, the CDR3 is TGTGCCAGCTCCAGACCGGCAGGGTCTTACGAGCAGTACTTC. Translation gives CASSRPAGSYEQYF. J is TRBJ2-7 and V is TRBV18; weak D call: TRBD1 (5 bases). Per the germline V gene, CDR1 is KGHSH and CDR2 is LQKENI. The length of the CDR3 is 14 residues. The V gene lost 6 bases and the J gene lost 4 bases, with 16 bases spanning the gap. The full variable domain, completed using reference TRBV18 and TRBJ2-7, is NAGVMQNPRHLVRRRGQEARLRCSPMKGHSHVYWYRQLPEEGLKFMVYLQKENIIDESGMPKERFSAEFPKEGPSILRIQQVVRGDSAAYFCASSRPAGSYEQYFGPGTRLTVT.

CDR3 DNA sequence: TGTGCCAGCAGCCGGACTAGCGGGAGTGTAGATACGCAGTATTTT. Residues: CASSRTSGSVDTQYF. The J gene is TRBJ2-3, the V gene TRBV6-5; 13 positions match TRBD2. Germline V CDR1 and CDR2: MNHEY, SVGAGI. The CDR3 has 15 residues. With V trimmed by 6 bases and J by 5 bases, 5 bases remained unmatched.

This chain links TRBV5-1 with TRBJ2-3; no reliable D call. The CDR3 loop spans 13 amino acids. Germline CDR1 is SGHRS and CDR2 is YFSETQ. The V and J ends lost 1 base and 2 bases respectively, with 5 bases between them. The CDR3 nucleotides are TGCGCCAGCAGCTTGTCAGACACAGATACGCAGTATTTT. The encoded protein is CASSLSDTDTQYF.

This clone was found once. The chain links TRBV7-8 to TRBJ2-5; 8 nucleotides align to TRBD2. From germline, CDR1 is SGHVS and CDR2 FQNEAQ. CDR3 size: 14 residues. The junction had 4 bases not matched to a gene; V was cut back by 5 bases and J by 2 bases. The CDR3 region is CASSSTSGQETQYF. CDR3 DNA sequence: TGTGCCAGCAGCAGCACTAGCGGTCAAGAGACCCAGTACTTC.

J is TRBJ1-3 and V is TRBV2; 8 bases line up with TRBD1. Germline V lookup: CDR1 SNHLY, CDR2 FYNNEI. The CDR3 runs 14 residues. V lost 6 bases to trimming and J lost 2 bases; unmatched junction nucleotides: 3. CDR3 bases: TGTGCCAGCAGACAGGGGGAACCTGGAAACACCATATATTTT. It codes for CASRQGEPGNTIYF. The full variable domain, completed using reference TRBV2 and TRBJ1-3, is EPEVTQTPSHQVTQMGQEVILRCVPISNHLYFYWYRQILGQKVEFLVSFYNNEISEKSEIFDDQFSVERPDGSNFTLKIRSTKLEDSAMYFCASRQGEPGNTIYFGEGSWLTVV.

In DNA form, the CDR3 reads TGTGCCAGCAGTCCCCGGGACAGGGAGAACACCGGGGAGCTGTTTTTT. Amino acids: CASSPRDRENTGELFF. V is TRBV7-9 and J is TRBJ2-2; 9 nucleotides line up with TRBD1. V was clipped by 6 bases and J by 1 base; unmatched bases: 6. Germline loops: CDR1 SEHNR, CDR2 FQNEAQ (reference sequence). This CDR3 is built from 16 residues.

This clone was seen once. The chain links TRBV14 to TRBJ2-5, with a weak D call TRBD1 (6 bases). This CDR3 has 14 residues. CDR1 is SGHDN and CDR2 is FVKESK in the germline V gene. Trimming took off 3 bases at V and 7 bases at J, with 15 bases between the two ends. The CDR3 spells CASSHDQARGTQYF. The CDR3 DNA reads as TGTGCCAGCAGCCATGACCAGGCCAGGGGGACCCAGTACTTC.

The DNA of the CDR3 is TGTGCCAGCAGTCAACAGAGGGCCCAACCAAATGGCTACACCTTC. Its translation is CASSQQRAQPNGYTF. The chain employs TRBV6-6 and TRBJ1-2; D not resolved. The CDR3 extends over 15 amino acids. Trimming pared 5 bases from V and 6 bases from J, leaving 19 bases between. Germline-derived CDR1 and CDR2 are MNHNY and SVGAGI (reference sequence).

The genes are TRBV12-3 or TRBV12-4 and TRBJ1-3; tentative D call: TRBD1 (6 bases). The V gene lost 6 bases and the J gene lost 4 bases, with 10 bases spanning the gap. CDR3 length: 13 residues. CDR3 in DNA: TGTGCCAGCAGACGGACAGTCGGAAACACCATATATTTT. Amino acids: CASRRTVGNTIYF.

The chain carries TRBV6-5 and TRBJ2-2; TRBD2 aligns across 11 bases. Per the germline V gene, CDR1 is MNHEY and CDR2 is SVGAGI. The length of the CDR3 is 16 residues. The J segment lost 1 base and the V segment lost 4 bases, leaving 2 bases of the junction unmatched. CDR3 sequence: CASSSGTSGNTGELFF. CDR3 in DNA: TGTGCCAGCAGTTCCGGGACTAGCGGGAACACCGGGGAGCTGTTTTTT.

The chain is built from TRBV30 and TRBJ1-3; D unclear. The germline CDR1 and CDR2 sequences are GTSNPN and SVGIG (reference sequence). The CDR3 covers 13 residues. V lost 0 bases, J lost 2 bases, and 5 bases lay in between. Here the CDR3 reads CAWSVLAGNTIYF. The CDR3 DNA is TGTGCCTGGAGTGTGCTAGCTGGAAACACCATATATTTT.

V gene TRBV4-1 combines with J gene TRBJ2-1, with D unresolved. V gave up 0 bases and J gave up 9 bases, with 9 bases separating them. Germline CDR1 is MGHRA and CDR2 is YSYEKL. The CDR3 covers 13 residues. This CDR3 is CASSQDGESEQFF. The CDR3 nucleotides read TGCGCCAGCAGCCAAGATGGAGAAAGTGAGCAGTTCTTC.

The chain links TRBV5-6 to TRBJ2-5; TRBD2 matches 8 bases. The V gene end was trimmed by 4 bases and the J gene end by 1 base; junction bases not matched to a gene: 6. This CDR3 contains 15 residues. Germline V gene data show CDR1 as SGHDT and CDR2 as YYEEEE. The CDR3 DNA is TGTGCCAGCAGCCCCGGGGCGGGGGGCCAAGAGACCCAGTACTTC. It translates to CASSPGAGGQETQYF.

The chain uses TRBV6-2 or TRBV6-3 and TRBJ2-2; a weak D match, TRBD2 (6 bases). Germline CDR1 is MNHEY and CDR2 is SVGEGT. Trimming took 1 base from V and 0 from J, leaving 18 bases between them. The CDR3 is made up of 19 amino acids. The CDR3 sequence is CASSYWGSRGTANTGELFF. The CDR3 DNA reads TGTGCCAGCAGTTACTGGGGCTCGCGCGGGACGGCGAACACCGGGGAGCTGTTTTTT.

V is TRBV5-1 and J is TRBJ1-4; D is perhaps TRBD1 (5 bases). Looked up from germline, CDR1 is SGHRS and CDR2 is YFSETQ. There are 15 residues in the CDR3. V was cut by 4 bases and J by 9 bases, with 19 bases left in between. The CDR3 sequence: CASSPDLSGGKKLFF. The CDR3 coding sequence is TGCGCCAGCAGCCCCGACCTAAGTGGGGGGAAAAAACTGTTTTTT.

The chain joins TRBV14 to TRBJ2-7; 10 positions match TRBD1. V shed 4 bases, J shed 3 bases, and the junction held 3 bases outside the gene matches. The germline V gene encodes CDR1 SGHDN and CDR2 FVKESK. The CDR3 is 14 amino acids. CDR3 in amino acids: CASSPRTGGYEQYV. The CDR3 coding sequence is TGTGCCAGCAGCCCGCGGACAGGGGGCTACGAGCAGTACGTC.

The genes are TRBV6-1 and TRBJ1-5; no definite D call. The V gene's germline CDR1 is MNHNS and CDR2 SASEGT. Trimming pared 0 bases from V and 2 bases from J, leaving 8 bases between. The CDR3 totals 15 residues. The CDR3 is CASSEARVRNQPQHF. The DNA for the CDR3 is TGTGCCAGCAGTGAAGCGAGGGTGCGCAATCAGCCCCAGCATTTT.

The chain carries TRBV7-9 and TRBJ2-6, with D perhaps TRBD1 (5 bases). V lost 5 bases and J lost 0, with 14 bases in between. The CDR3 length is 17 residues. The V gene's germline CDR1 is SEHNR and CDR2 FQNEAQ (reference sequence). The chain's CDR3 is CASSNRTSHSGANVLTF. The CDR3 DNA follows: TGTGCCAGCAGCAACCGGACATCTCACTCTGGGGCCAACGTCCTGACTTTC.

The chain joins TRBV5-1 to TRBJ2-1; no reliable D call. V lost 0 bases and J 8 bases, leaving 6 bases between the germline ends. Looked up from germline, CDR1 is SGHRS and CDR2 is YFSETQ. This CDR3 is built from 12 residues. The CDR3 is CASSLERDEQFF. In DNA, the CDR3 is TGCGCCAGCAGCTTGGAACGCGATGAGCAGTTCTTC.

The genes are TRBV19 and TRBJ2-3; TRBD1 matches 8 bases. Trimming at V came to 6 bases and at J to 4 bases, leaving 6 bases not matched to a gene. CDR1 is LNHDA and CDR2 is SQIVND in the germline V gene (reference sequence). The CDR3 contains 14 residues. CDR3 residues: CASRAAGGPDTQYF. The CDR3 DNA sequence: TGTGCCAGTAGGGCGGCAGGGGGCCCAGATACGCAGTATTTT.

This rearrangement joins TRBV4-1 to TRBJ2-3; 8 bases match TRBD1. Germline CDR1 reads MGHRA; CDR2 reads YSYEKL. The V segment lost 4 bases and the J segment 4 bases; nucleotides outside the gene matches: 4. CDR3 size: 14 residues. For the CDR3, the DNA is TGCGCCAGCAGCCTGGACAGGGTTGCAGATACGCAGTATTTT. It specifies CASSLDRVADTQYF.

This clone was counted a single time. The chain links TRBV9 to TRBJ2-3; the D is unclear. The V and J ends lost 6 bases and 3 bases respectively, with 11 bases between them. This CDR3 spans 13 amino acids. Germline V CDR1 and CDR2: SGDLS, YYNGEE. The CDR3 region is CASNDFRTDTQYF. In DNA form, the CDR3 reads TGTGCCAGCAACGACTTTCGTACAGATACGCAGTATTTT.

The chain has TRBV10-3 and TRBJ1-2; D call uncertain. The CDR3 runs 11 residues. Germline CDR1 and CDR2: ENHRY and SYGVKD. V shed 7 bases and J shed 2 bases, with 5 bases lying between them. CDR3 sequence: CAINANYGYTF. As DNA, the CDR3 is TGTGCCATCAATGCGAACTATGGCTACACCTTC.

On this clone itself: Its ends do not fully match the called genes, so a read error is possible. This chain uses TRBV12-3 or TRBV12-4 with TRBJ2-1; 7 positions match TRBD2. The CDR3 runs 12 residues. The CDR3 DNA follows: TGTGCCAGCAGTCCCTTAGCGGGCGAGCTACTCTTC. Its translation is CASSPLAGELLF.

V usage is TRBV11-2 and J usage is TRBJ1-3; possible D gene TRBD1, 5 bases. The germline V gene encodes CDR1 SGHAT and CDR2 FQNNGV. The CDR3 sequence is 13 residues long. With 6 bases removed from V and 4 bases from J, the gap between germline ends came to 10 bases. CDR3 residues: CASRQGSGNTIYF. The CDR3 DNA reads as TGTGCCAGCAGGCAGGGTTCAGGAAACACCATATATTTT.

Only one count was recorded for this clone. The J gene is TRBJ1-2, the V gene TRBV5-5; 8 bases agree with TRBD1. The CDR3 covers 15 residues. CDR1 SGHKS and CDR2 YYEKEE come from the germline V gene (reference sequence). V gave up 3 bases and J gave up 4 bases; unmatched junction bases: 8. CDR3 loop: CASSYDGQGTYGYTF. DNA of the CDR3: TGTGCCAGCAGCTACGATGGACAGGGAACCTATGGCTACACCTTC.